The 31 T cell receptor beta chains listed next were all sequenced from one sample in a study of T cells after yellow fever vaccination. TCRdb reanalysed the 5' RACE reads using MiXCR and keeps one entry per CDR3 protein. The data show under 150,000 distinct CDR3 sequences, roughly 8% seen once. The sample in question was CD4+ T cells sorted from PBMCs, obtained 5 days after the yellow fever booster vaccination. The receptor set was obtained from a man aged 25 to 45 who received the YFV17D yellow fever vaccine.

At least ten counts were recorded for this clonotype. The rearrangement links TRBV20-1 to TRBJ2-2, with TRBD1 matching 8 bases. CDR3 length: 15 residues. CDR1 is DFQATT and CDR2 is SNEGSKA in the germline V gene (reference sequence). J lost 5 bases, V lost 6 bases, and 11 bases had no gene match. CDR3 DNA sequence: TGCAGTGCCACATCCGGACAGGGAAGAACCGGGGAGCTGTTTTTT. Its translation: CSATSGQGRTGELFF.

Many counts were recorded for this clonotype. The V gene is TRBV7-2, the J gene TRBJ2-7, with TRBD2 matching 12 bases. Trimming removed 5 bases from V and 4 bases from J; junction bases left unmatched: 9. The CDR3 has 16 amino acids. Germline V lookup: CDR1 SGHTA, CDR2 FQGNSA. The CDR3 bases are TGTGCCAGCAGCGGCCGGACTAGCGGGAAAGAATACGAGCAGTACTTC. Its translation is CASSGRTSGKEYEQYF.

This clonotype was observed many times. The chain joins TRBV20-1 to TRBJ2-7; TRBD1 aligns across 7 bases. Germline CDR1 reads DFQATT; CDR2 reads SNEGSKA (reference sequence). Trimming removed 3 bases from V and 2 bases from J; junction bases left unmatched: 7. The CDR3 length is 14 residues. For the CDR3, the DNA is TGCAGTGCTAGCGGAGACAGGGCCCCCTACGAGCAGTACTTC. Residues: CSASGDRAPYEQYF.

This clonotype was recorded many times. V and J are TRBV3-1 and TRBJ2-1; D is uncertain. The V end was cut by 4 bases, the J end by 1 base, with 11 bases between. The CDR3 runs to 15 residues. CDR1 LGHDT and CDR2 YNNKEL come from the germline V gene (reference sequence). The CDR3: CASSLRARSYNEQFF. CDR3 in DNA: TGTGCCAGCAGCCTTCGGGCGCGATCCTACAATGAGCAGTTCTTC.

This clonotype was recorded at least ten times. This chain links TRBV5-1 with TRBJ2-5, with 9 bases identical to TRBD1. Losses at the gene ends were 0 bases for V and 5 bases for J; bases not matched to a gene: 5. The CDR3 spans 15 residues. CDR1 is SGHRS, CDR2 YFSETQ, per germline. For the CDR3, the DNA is TGCGCCAGCAGCTTGGACCCGACAGGGGGGGAGACCCAGTACTTC. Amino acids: CASSLDPTGGETQYF.

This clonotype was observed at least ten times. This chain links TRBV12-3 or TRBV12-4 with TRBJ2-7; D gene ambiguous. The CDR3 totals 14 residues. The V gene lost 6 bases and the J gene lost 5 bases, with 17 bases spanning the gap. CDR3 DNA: TGTGCCAGCAGAGCCGATGTACTTAGGAACGAGCAGTACTTC. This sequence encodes CASRADVLRNEQYF.

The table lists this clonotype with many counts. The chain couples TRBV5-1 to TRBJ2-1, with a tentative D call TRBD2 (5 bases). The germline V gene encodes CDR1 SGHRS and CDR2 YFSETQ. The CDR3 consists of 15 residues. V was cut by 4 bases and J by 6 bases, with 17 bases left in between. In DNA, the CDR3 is TGCGCCAGCAGCCCCTGGGCGGGTATAGGCAATGAGCAGTTCTTC. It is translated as CASSPWAGIGNEQFF. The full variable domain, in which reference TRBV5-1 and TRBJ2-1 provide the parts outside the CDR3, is KAGVTQTPRYLIKTRGQQVTLSCSPISGHRSVSWYQQTPGQGLQFLFEYFSETQRNKGNFPGRFSGRQFSNSRSEMNVSTLELGDSALYLCASSPWAGIGNEQFFGPGTRLTVL.

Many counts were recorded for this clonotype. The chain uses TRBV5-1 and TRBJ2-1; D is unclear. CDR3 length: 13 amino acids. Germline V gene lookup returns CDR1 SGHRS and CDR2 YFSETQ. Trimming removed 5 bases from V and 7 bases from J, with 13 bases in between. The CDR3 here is CASRNPSPNEQFF. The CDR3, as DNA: TGCGCCAGCAGGAACCCTAGTCCTAATGAGCAGTTCTTC.

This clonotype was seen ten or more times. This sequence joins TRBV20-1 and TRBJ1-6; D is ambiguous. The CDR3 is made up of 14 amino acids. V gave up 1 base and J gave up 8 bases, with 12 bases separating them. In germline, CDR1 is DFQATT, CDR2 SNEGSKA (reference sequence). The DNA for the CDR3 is TGCAGTGCTAGAGTGGGTAGCTACGATTCACCCCTCCACTTT. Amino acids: CSARVGSYDSPLHF.

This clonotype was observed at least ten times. The CDR3 loop reads CASSFGAGKETQYF. Here the CDR3 DNA reads TGTGCCAGCAGTTTCGGGGCGGGGAAAGAGACCCAGTACTTC. The chain is built from TRBV27 and TRBJ2-5; maybe TRBD2 (6 bases). CDR3 length equals 14 residues. The germline gives CDR1 MNHEY, CDR2 SMNVEV (reference sequence). Trimming shortened V by 3 bases and J by 3 bases, and 11 bases separated the two germline ends.

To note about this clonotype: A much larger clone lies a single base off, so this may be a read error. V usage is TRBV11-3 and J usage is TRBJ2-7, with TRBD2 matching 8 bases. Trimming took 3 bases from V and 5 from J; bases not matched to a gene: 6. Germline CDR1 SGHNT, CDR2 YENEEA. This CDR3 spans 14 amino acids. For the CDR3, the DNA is TGTGCCAGCAGCTTCACGGGACTAGAGGACGAGCAGTACTTC. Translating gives CASSFTGLEDEQYF.

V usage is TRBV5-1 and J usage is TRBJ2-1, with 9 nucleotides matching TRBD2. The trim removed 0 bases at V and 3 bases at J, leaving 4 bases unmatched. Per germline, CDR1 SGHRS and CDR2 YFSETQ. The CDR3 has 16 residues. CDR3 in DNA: TGCGCCAGCAGCTTGGTAGCGGGAGATTACTACAATGAGCAGTTCTTC. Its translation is CASSLVAGDYYNEQFF.

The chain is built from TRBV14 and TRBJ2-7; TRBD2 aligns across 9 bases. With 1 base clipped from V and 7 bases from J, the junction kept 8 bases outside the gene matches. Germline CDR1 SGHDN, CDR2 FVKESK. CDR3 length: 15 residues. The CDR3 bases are TGTGCCAGCAGCCAAGGGGCTAGCGGGATGTTGGAGCAGTACTTC. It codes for CASSQGASGMLEQYF.

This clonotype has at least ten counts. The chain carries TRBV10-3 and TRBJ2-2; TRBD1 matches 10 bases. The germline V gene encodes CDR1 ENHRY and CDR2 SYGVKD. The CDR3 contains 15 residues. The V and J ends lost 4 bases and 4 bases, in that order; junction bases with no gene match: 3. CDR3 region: CAISGRTGGTGELFF. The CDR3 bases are TGTGCCATCAGTGGTCGGACAGGGGGCACCGGGGAGCTGTTTTTT.

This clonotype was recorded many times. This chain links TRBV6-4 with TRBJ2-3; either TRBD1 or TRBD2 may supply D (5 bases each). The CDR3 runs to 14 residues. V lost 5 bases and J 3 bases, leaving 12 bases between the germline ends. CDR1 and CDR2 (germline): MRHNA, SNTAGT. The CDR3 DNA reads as TGTGCCAGCAGTAGGCAGGGACCGACAGATACGCAGTATTTT. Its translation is CASSRQGPTDTQYF.

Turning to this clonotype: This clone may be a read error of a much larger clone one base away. The CDR3 DNA is TGTGCCAGCAGTTACTCGAGGGTGGGTGGTGAAGCTTTCTTT. This encodes CASSYSRVGGEAFF. The gene calls are TRBV6-2 or TRBV6-3 and TRBJ1-1; no firm D call. V dropped 0 bases and J dropped 7 bases, with 12 bases sitting between them. Germline values: CDR1 MNHEY, CDR2 SVGEGT. The CDR3 contains 14 residues.

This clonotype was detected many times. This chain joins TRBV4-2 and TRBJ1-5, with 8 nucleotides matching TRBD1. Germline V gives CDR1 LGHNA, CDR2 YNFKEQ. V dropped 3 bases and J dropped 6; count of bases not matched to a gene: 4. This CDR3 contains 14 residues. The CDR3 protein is CASSQTGEGQPQHF. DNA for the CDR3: TGTGCCAGCAGCCAGACAGGGGAGGGTCAGCCCCAGCATTTT.

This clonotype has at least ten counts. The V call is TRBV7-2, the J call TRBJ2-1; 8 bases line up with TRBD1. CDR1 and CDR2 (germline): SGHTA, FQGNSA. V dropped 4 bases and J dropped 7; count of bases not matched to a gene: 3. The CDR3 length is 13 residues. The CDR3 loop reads CASSWRQGNEQFF. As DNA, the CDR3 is TGTGCCAGCAGCTGGAGACAGGGGAATGAGCAGTTCTTC.

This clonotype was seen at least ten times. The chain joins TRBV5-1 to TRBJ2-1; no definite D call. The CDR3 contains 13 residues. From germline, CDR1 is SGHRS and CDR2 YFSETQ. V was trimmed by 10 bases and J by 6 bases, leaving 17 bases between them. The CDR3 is CASRLGVPNEQFF. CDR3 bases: TGCGCCTCCCGCCTGGGCGTTCCCAATGAGCAGTTCTTC.

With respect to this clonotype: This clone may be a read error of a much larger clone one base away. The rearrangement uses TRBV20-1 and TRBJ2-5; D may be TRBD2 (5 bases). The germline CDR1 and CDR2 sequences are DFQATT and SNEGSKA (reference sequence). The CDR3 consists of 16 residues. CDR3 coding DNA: TGCTGTGCTAGAGTTGGGCCGGGGTCCCACGTAGAGACCCAGTACTTC. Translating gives CCARVGPGSHVETQYF.

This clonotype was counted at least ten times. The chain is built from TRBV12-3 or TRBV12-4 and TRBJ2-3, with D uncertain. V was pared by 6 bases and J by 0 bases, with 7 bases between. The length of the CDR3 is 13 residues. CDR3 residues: CASRIDSTDTQYF. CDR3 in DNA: TGTGCCAGCAGGATCGACAGCACAGATACGCAGTATTTT.

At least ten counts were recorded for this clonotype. This CDR3 is CASSRDRTDEQYF. For the CDR3, the DNA is TGTGCCAGCAGCCGAGACAGGACCGACGAGCAGTACTTC. The rearrangement uses TRBV7-8 and TRBJ2-7, with TRBD1 as a possible D gene (6 bases). V was shortened by 5 bases and J by 5 bases, with 13 bases between the two germline ends. Per the germline V gene, CDR1 is SGHVS and CDR2 is FQNEAQ. The CDR3 length is 13 residues.

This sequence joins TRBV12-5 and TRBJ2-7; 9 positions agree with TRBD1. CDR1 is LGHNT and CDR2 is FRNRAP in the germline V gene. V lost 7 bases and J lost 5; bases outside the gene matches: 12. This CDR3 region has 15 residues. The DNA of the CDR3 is TGTGCTAGTGCGCTCGACAGGGGGAAAACGGACGAGCAGTACTTC. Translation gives CASALDRGKTDEQYF. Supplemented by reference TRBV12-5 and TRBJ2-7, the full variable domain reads DARVTQTPRHKVTEMGQEVTMRCQPILGHNTVFWYRQTMMQGLELLAYFRNRAPLDDSGMPKDRFSAEMPDATLATLKIQPSEPRDSAVYFCASALDRGKTDEQYFGPGTRLTVT.

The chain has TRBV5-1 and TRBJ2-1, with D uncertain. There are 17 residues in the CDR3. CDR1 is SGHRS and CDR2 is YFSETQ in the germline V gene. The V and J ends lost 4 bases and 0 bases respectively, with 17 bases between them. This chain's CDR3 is CASSKQIGRPSYNEQFF. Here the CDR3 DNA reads TGCGCCAGCAGCAAACAGATCGGACGACCCTCCTACAATGAGCAGTTCTTC.

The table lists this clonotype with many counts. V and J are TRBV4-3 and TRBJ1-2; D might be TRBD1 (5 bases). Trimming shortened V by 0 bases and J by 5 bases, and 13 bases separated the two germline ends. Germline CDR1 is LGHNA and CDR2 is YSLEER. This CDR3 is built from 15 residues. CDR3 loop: CASSQDPRGGYGYTF. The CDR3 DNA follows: TGCGCCAGCAGCCAAGATCCCCGGGGGGGGTATGGCTACACCTTC.

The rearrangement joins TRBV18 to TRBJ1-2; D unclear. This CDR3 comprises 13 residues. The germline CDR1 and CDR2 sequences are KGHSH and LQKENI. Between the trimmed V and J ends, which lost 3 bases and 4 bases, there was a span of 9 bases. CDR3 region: CASSPSGGYGYTF. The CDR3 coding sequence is TGTGCCAGCTCACCGAGTGGCGGCTATGGCTACACCTTC.

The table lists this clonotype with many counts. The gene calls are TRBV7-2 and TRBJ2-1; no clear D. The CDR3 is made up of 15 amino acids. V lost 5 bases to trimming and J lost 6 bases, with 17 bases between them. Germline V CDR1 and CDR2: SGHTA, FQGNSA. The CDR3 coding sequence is TGTGCCAGCAGCCTCGCAGCTCCCAAGGGCAATGAGCAGTTCTTC. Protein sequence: CASSLAAPKGNEQFF.

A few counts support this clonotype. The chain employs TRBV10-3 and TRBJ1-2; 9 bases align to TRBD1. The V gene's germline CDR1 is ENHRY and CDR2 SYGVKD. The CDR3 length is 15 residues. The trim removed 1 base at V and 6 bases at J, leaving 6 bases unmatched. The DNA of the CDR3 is TGTGCCATCAGTGAGTGGGGACAGGGAGTTCATGGCTACACCTTC. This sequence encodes CAISEWGQGVHGYTF.

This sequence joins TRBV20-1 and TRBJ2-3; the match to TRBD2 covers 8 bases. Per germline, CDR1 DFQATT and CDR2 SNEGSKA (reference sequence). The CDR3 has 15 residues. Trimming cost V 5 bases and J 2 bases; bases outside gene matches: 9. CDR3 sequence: CSARGGSLLTDTQYF. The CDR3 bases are TGCAGTGCTCGGGGGGGGTCCCTCCTCACAGATACGCAGTATTTT.

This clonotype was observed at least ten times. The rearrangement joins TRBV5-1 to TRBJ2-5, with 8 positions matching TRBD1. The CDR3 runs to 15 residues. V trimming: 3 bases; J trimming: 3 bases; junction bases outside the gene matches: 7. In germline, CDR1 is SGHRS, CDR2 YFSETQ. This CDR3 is CASSSMGTGKETQYF. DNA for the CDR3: TGCGCCAGCAGCTCCATGGGGACAGGAAAAGAGACCCAGTACTTC.

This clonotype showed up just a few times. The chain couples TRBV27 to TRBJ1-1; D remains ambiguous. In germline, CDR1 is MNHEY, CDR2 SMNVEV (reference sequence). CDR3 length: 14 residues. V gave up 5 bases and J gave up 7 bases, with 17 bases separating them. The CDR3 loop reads CASSLTPPGSEAFF. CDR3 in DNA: TGTGCCAGCAGTCTAACCCCCCCGGGCAGTGAAGCTTTCTTT.